This T cell receptor beta chain emerged from a study of blood T cells in healthy people across ages. Trimming took off 6 bases at V and 4 bases at J, with 12 bases between the two ends. CDR1 is SQVTM and CDR2 is ANQGSEA in the germline V gene. The CDR3 spans 12 residues. It was with a sample-barcoded 5' primer and a J-beta primer mix that a second PCR of about 7 to 12 cycles was run. A single record per CDR3 protein comes from TCRdb applying MiXCR to the 5' RACE reads. The sample lists around 1,500,000 distinct CDR3 sequences, roughly 40% seen once, with 7.9% in the top ten. This clonotype came up a few times.

V and J are TRBV29-1 and TRBJ1-1; D ambiguous. The sequenced material came from blood. This receptor was taken from a woman aged 18-29 years in good health. The CDR3 DNA reads as TGCAGCGTAATAACAGACTCCACTGAAGCTTTCTTT. The encoded protein is CSVITDSTEAFF.